The clone carrying this T cell receptor (beta chain) showed up just a few times. Its target is not known. The data derive from a study of blood T cells in healthy people across ages. The CDR3 spans 13 residues. The germline gives CDR1 SGHRS, CDR2 YFSETQ. V lost 4 bases to trimming and J lost 10 bases, with 15 bases between them. It was with a sample-barcoded 5' primer and a J-beta primer mix that a second PCR of roughly 7 to 11 cycles was run. A single record per CDR3 protein comes from TCRdb applying MiXCR to the 5' RACE reads. The repertoire holds 500,000 to 550,000 distinct CDR3 sequences, with around 24% as singletons. Study results and limitations: Both naive CD4+ cell counts and diversity were greater in long-lived donors than in aged donors.

This sample also belongs to another study, concerning T cells of mothers and their children. That work adds: Once extracted, all RNA went into cDNA synthesis at around 1.5 ug per 15 ul. Detection yielded no persistent microchimeric T cell clones.

The receptor was isolated from a boy between 5 and 17 years old in good health. Sequencing input: blood. The chain employs TRBV5-1 and TRBJ2-1; D is uncertain. CDR3 protein: CASSRNIGVEQFF. CDR3 bases: TGCGCCAGCAGCCGCAATATCGGAGTAGAGCAGTTCTTC.